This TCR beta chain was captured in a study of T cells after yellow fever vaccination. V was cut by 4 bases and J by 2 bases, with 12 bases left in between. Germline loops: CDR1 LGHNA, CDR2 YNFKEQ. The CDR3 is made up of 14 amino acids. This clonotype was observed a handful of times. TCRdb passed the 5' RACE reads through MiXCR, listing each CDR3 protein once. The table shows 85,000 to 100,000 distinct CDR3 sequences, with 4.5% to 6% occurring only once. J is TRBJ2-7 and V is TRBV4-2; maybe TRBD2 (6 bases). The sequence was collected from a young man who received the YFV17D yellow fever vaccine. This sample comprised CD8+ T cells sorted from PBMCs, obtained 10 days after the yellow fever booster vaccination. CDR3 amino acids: CASSPGLIPYEQYF. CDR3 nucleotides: TGTGCCAGCAGCCCGGGACTTATCCCCTACGAGCAGTACTTC.